This entry lists 30 T cell receptor beta chains sequenced from one sample in a study of response to subunit inactivated influenza vaccine. MiXCR was run by TCRdb on the RT-PCR reads, yielding one entry per CDR3 protein. The table lists hundreds of thousands of distinct CDR3 sequences, approximately 15% of them singletons. Sequencing used CD4+ T cells sorted from PBMCs, obtained about 23 months after vaccination. These TCRs come from a man aged 50 to 75 who received an inactivated influenza vaccine.

The rearrangement uses TRBV11-2 and TRBJ2-1, with a possible D match to TRBD2 (6 bases). CDR3 length: 16 amino acids. Germline values: CDR1 SGHAT, CDR2 FQNNGV. The germline V and J ends were trimmed by 1 base and 3 bases, with 13 bases remaining between them. The CDR3: CASSLVGRDLYNEQFF. CDR3 DNA sequence: TGTGCCAGCAGCTTAGTGGGGCGGGACCTCTACAATGAGCAGTTCTTC.

There are a few counts of this clonotype. The chain recombines TRBV20-1 with TRBJ2-1; TRBD2 aligns across 7 bases. CDR3 length: 13 amino acids. The germline V gene encodes CDR1 DFQATT and CDR2 SNEGSKA (reference sequence). V gave up 7 bases and J gave up 0 bases; unmatched junction bases: 3. The CDR3 sequence is CSEGRGSYNEQFF. In DNA, the CDR3 is TGCAGTGAAGGGAGGGGCTCCTACAATGAGCAGTTCTTC.

The V and J genes are TRBV6-1 and TRBJ2-5, with D possibly being TRBD2 (5 bases). Germline V gene data show CDR1 as MNHNS and CDR2 as SASEGT. V lost 0 bases to trimming and J lost 12 bases, with 14 bases between them. The CDR3 covers 13 residues. CDR3 residues: CASSEAQRAGEYF. The CDR3 DNA follows: TGTGCCAGCAGTGAAGCGCAAAGGGCCGGGGAGTACTTC.

A few counts support this clonotype. The chain links TRBV5-1 to TRBJ2-1, with 9 bases identical to TRBD2. This CDR3 is 15 amino acids long. The J segment lost 7 bases and the V segment lost 6 bases, leaving 11 bases of the junction unmatched. Looked up from germline, CDR1 is SGHRS and CDR2 is YFSETQ. The CDR3 bases are TGCGCCAGCACTCCTCTAGCGGGGATCGAGAATGAGCAGTTCTTC. Residues: CASTPLAGIENEQFF.

The chain is built from TRBV11-3 and TRBJ2-2; unclear D gene. The CDR3 has 15 residues. Trimming removed 2 bases at V and 3 bases at J, with 10 bases between. Germline CDR1 SGHNT, CDR2 YENEEA. For the CDR3, the DNA is TGTGCCAGCAGCTTATCAGACCCTGACACCGGGGAGCTGTTTTTT. It is translated as CASSLSDPDTGELFF.

There are a few counts of this clonotype. The chain uses TRBV5-1 and TRBJ2-1; no clear D gene. This CDR3 is built from 15 residues. Germline lookup yields CDR1 SGHRS and CDR2 YFSETQ. Between the trimmed V and J ends, which lost 2 bases and 5 bases, there was a span of 14 bases. CDR3 nucleotides: TGCGCCAGCAGCTTTTCCCAGGTCCCAAACAATGAGCAGTTCTTC. Its translation is CASSFSQVPNNEQFF.

At least ten counts were recorded for this clonotype. The chain combines TRBV5-1 with TRBJ2-2; D not certain. Germline V lookup: CDR1 SGHRS, CDR2 YFSETQ. The CDR3 contains 13 residues. Trimming stripped 5 bases from V and 5 bases from J, with 10 bases between. Here the CDR3 DNA reads TGCGCCAGCAGAAGGGAATCTACCGGGGAGCTGTTTTTT. Translation gives CASRRESTGELFF.

This rearrangement joins TRBV5-6 to TRBJ2-3; 7 bases fit TRBD2. This CDR3 region has 15 residues. The germline CDR1 and CDR2 sequences are SGHDT and YYEEEE. Trimming at V came to 4 bases and at J to 2 bases, leaving 7 bases not matched to a gene. The CDR3 DNA sequence: TGTGCCAGCAGCCCGCGGAGCGGGAACACAGATACGCAGTATTTT. Protein: CASSPRSGNTDTQYF.

In regard to this clonotype: Possible read error: a much larger clone is one base away. CDR3 sequence: CSALSRTGNYEQYF. DNA for the CDR3: TGCAGCGCTCTATCCCGGACAGGGAACTACGAGCAGTACTTC. The chain is built from TRBV29-1 and TRBJ2-7; 8 nucleotides align to TRBD1. CDR1 is SQVTM and CDR2 is ANQGSEA in the germline V gene. V was pared by 7 bases and J by 3 bases, with 11 bases of the junction left unmatched. CDR3 length: 14 residues.

This clonotype was seen more than once but under ten times. This chain uses TRBV10-3 with TRBJ2-2, with 14 bases aligning to TRBD2. V dropped 0 bases and J dropped 10; count of bases not matched to a gene: 19. The CDR3 runs to 21 residues. Germline V gene sequence: CDR1 ENHRY, CDR2 SYGVKD. The CDR3 DNA follows: TGTGCCATCAGTGAGTCGAGTTGGTTCGGCAGGGGACTAGCGGGAGCGGAGGAGCTGTTTTTT. Encoded protein: CAISESSWFGRGLAGAEELFF.

The chain has TRBV7-3 and TRBJ2-1; D might be TRBD2 (7 bases). The ends were cut back, 8 bases at V and 3 bases at J, with 29 bases in the middle. The CDR3 totals 19 residues. CDR1 and CDR2 (germline): SGHTA, FQGTGA. In DNA, the CDR3 is TGTGCCAGCTCCACGGGGGTAGGGGGGAGCGGGGATCTCTACAATGAGCAGTTCTTC. Translating gives CASSTGVGGSGDLYNEQFF.

The chain couples TRBV6-2 or TRBV6-3 to TRBJ2-5; perhaps TRBD2 as D (5 bases). The germline V gene has CDR1 MNHEY and CDR2 SVGEGT. The CDR3 is 13 residues long. Trimming removed 2 bases at V and 7 bases at J, with 11 bases between. CDR3 in DNA: TGTGCCAGCAGTTACCGGACCCGGGGGACCCAGTACTTC. It specifies CASSYRTRGTQYF.

The chain joins TRBV2 to TRBJ1-1, with D maybe TRBD1 (6 bases). The CDR3 contains 14 residues. CDR1 and CDR2 (germline): SNHLY, FYNNEI. Between the trimmed V and J ends, which lost 2 bases and 4 bases, there was a span of 11 bases. The CDR3 spells CASSERGEGTEAFF. CDR3 in DNA: TGTGCCAGCAGTGAAAGGGGGGAGGGCACTGAAGCTTTCTTT.

This clonotype was counted between two and nine times. The J gene is TRBJ2-1, the V gene TRBV2; weak D call: TRBD2 (6 bases). With 6 bases removed from V and 12 bases from J, the gap between germline ends came to 9 bases. The CDR3 loop spans 10 amino acids. The germline gives CDR1 SNHLY, CDR2 FYNNEI. Written as DNA, the CDR3 is TGTGCCAGCAGCGGGACTCCGCAGTTCTTC. Protein sequence: CASSGTPQFF. Drawing the rest from reference TRBV2 and TRBJ2-1, the complete variable domain is EPEVTQTPSHQVTQMGQEVILRCVPISNHLYFYWYRQILGQKVEFLVSFYNNEISEKSEIFDDQFSVERPDGSNFTLKIRSTKLEDSAMYFCASSGTPQFFGPGTRLTVL.

The rearrangement joins TRBV20-1 to TRBJ2-1, with TRBD2 identical over 8 bases. This CDR3 spans 14 amino acids. Germline CDR1 is DFQATT and CDR2 is SNEGSKA (reference sequence). CDR3 sequence reads: CGLQSGSSYNEQFF. The CDR3 bases are TGCGGATTACAGAGCGGGAGCTCCTACAATGAGCAGTTCTTC.

This clonotype was seen repeatedly, ten times or more. This chain uses TRBV28 with TRBJ2-4; D not resolved. The germline V and J ends were trimmed by 6 bases and 1 base, with 10 bases remaining between them. CDR3 length: 14 residues. Germline lookup yields CDR1 MDHEN and CDR2 SYDVKM. The CDR3 coding sequence is TGTGCCAGCAGACCCACGGGTGCCAAAAACATTCAGTACTTC. Translating gives CASRPTGAKNIQYF.

The chain carries TRBV28 and TRBJ2-3, with D uncertain. The CDR3 totals 12 residues. Trimming pared 6 bases from V and 3 bases from J, leaving 7 bases between. Germline V gene data show CDR1 as MDHEN and CDR2 as SYDVKM. CDR3 nucleotide sequence: TGTGCCAGCAGATCCGATACAGATACGCAGTATTTT. It specifies CASRSDTDTQYF. Variable domain in full (rest from reference TRBV28 and TRBJ2-3): DVKVTQSSRYLVKRTGEKVFLECVQDMDHENMFWYRQDPGLGLRLIYFSYDVKMKEKGDIPEGYSVSREKKERFSLILESASTNQTSMYLCASRSDTDTQYFGPGTRLTVL.

This clonotype appeared a few times. The chain combines TRBV20-1 with TRBJ2-2, with a weak D call TRBD2 (5 bases). Between the trimmed V and J ends, which lost 6 bases and 0 bases, there was a span of 14 bases. The germline V gene encodes CDR1 DFQATT and CDR2 SNEGSKA (reference sequence). The CDR3 totals 15 residues. The CDR3 DNA follows: TGCAGTGCGTCGATTCCGGGGACGAACACCGGGGAGCTGTTTTTT. Translating gives CSASIPGTNTGELFF.

The chain uses TRBV28 and TRBJ2-3; either TRBD1 or TRBD2 may supply D (5 bases each). The V end was cut by 6 bases, the J end by 2 bases, with 12 bases between. This CDR3 contains 14 residues. Germline CDR1 is MDHEN and CDR2 is SYDVKM. The CDR3 loop is CASSPWGTTDTQYF. The CDR3 DNA is TGTGCCAGCAGCCCCTGGGGGACCACAGATACGCAGTATTTT.

This clonotype was seen only a few times. The CDR3 is CASSLSRAPQETQYF. CDR3 in DNA: TGTGCCAGCAGCTTGTCCCGGGCACCCCAAGAGACCCAGTACTTC. This chain connects TRBV11-2 to TRBJ2-5; D is ambiguous. Germline CDR1 and CDR2: SGHAT and FQNNGV. V shed 3 bases and J shed 1 base, with 12 bases lying between them. CDR3 length: 15 amino acids.

With respect to this clonotype: This likely comes from a read error, as the CDR3 has no conserved phenylalanine or tryptophan at its end. The V gene is TRBV12-3 or TRBV12-4, the J gene TRBJ2-7; D tentatively reads TRBD1 or TRBD2 (5 bases each). Trimming took off 4 bases at V and 2 bases at J, with 15 bases between the two ends. The CDR3 loop spans 15 amino acids. This CDR3 reads CASSWGIGGPYEQYL. For the CDR3, the DNA is TGTGCCAGCAGTTGGGGGATTGGTGGACCCTACGAGCAGTACCTC.

The chain carries TRBV5-1 and TRBJ2-2, with TRBD2 matching 7 bases. The CDR3 length is 15 residues. The germline V gene encodes CDR1 SGHRS and CDR2 YFSETQ. The V gene end was trimmed by 4 bases and the J gene end by 6 bases; junction bases not matched to a gene: 9. In DNA form, the CDR3 reads TGCGCCAGCAGCCAGACTAGCAGTATTGCCGGGGAGCTGTTTTTT. Translation gives CASSQTSSIAGELFF.

This clonotype has at least ten counts. As DNA, the CDR3 is TGTGCCAGCAGCTCCCCCTCACTTGGGGAGACCCAGTACTTC. Translation gives CASSSPSLGETQYF. The chain recombines TRBV5-4 with TRBJ2-5; the D is unclear. Germline lookup yields CDR1 SGHNT and CDR2 YYREEE (reference sequence). The germline V and J ends were trimmed by 3 bases and 5 bases, with 14 bases remaining between them. The CDR3 contains 14 residues.

This clonotype came up a few times. The V call is TRBV7-2, the J call TRBJ1-2, with 8 positions matching TRBD1. In germline, CDR1 is SGHTA, CDR2 FQGNSA. The CDR3 covers 15 residues. Losses at the gene ends were 5 bases for V and 8 bases for J; bases not matched to a gene: 13. CDR3 bases: TGTGCCAGCAGCCCCTCGGGGTGGTCAGGGGGCGGCTACACCTTC. Its protein product is CASSPSGWSGGGYTF.

This clonotype was seen many times. CDR3 residues: CASSLNAGTGGFRAFF. The CDR3 nucleotides are TGTGCCAGCAGCCTCAACGCCGGGACAGGGGGTTTTCGAGCTTTCTTT. V usage is TRBV14 and J usage is TRBJ1-1, with TRBD1 matching over 11 bases. V was clipped by 4 bases and J by 10 bases; unmatched bases: 14. Germline V gene sequence: CDR1 SGHDN, CDR2 FVKESK. The CDR3 runs to 16 residues.

CDR3 in DNA: TGTGCCAGCAGTTACCCGGGGAGGGGGAGTTACGAGCAGTACTTC. This gives the protein CASSYPGRGSYEQYF. The chain recombines TRBV6-5 with TRBJ2-7; D may be TRBD2 (7 bases). CDR1 and CDR2 from the germline V gene are MNHEY and SVGAGI. The CDR3 runs to 15 residues. V was pared by 2 bases and J by 4 bases, with 15 bases between.

In this sample, this clonotype turned up a few times. The chain joins TRBV20-1 to TRBJ1-5, with 7 nucleotides matching TRBD1. This CDR3 contains 15 residues. Germline assignment: CDR1 DFQATT and CDR2 SNEGSKA (reference sequence). V shed 4 bases and J 3 bases; nucleotides not matched to a gene: 9. CDR3 DNA: TGCAGTGCTATCCCGGGACAGATAACCAATCAGCCCCAGCATTTT. Translating it yields CSAIPGQITNQPQHF.

The chain has TRBV5-1 and TRBJ2-6, with D possibly matching TRBD1 (5 bases). CDR1 and CDR2 (germline): SGHRS, YFSETQ. Trimming left V 9 bases short and J 1 base short, with 8 bases between. CDR3 length: 13 residues. The CDR3 loop is CATQGSGANVLTF. In nucleotides, the CDR3 is TGCGCCACCCAGGGTTCTGGGGCCAACGTCCTGACTTTC.

This clonotype appeared a few times. The gene calls are TRBV20-1 and TRBJ2-1; D call uncertain. Trimming took 6 bases from V and 0 from J, leaving 15 bases between them. CDR1 and CDR2 from the germline V gene are DFQATT and SNEGSKA (reference sequence). The CDR3 totals 15 residues. The DNA of the CDR3 is TGCAGTGCGAGAAACAACTACCGCTCCTACAATGAGCAGTTCTTC. Amino acids: CSARNNYRSYNEQFF.

This clonotype was observed a few times. The V call is TRBV15, the J call TRBJ2-2; 8 nucleotides line up with TRBD1. The CDR3 length is 16 residues. CDR1 and CDR2 from the germline V gene are LNHNV and YYDKDF (reference sequence). Trimming cost V 2 bases and J 6 bases; bases outside gene matches: 8. CDR3 nucleotide sequence: TGTGCCACCAGCAGATCAGGGGGCGGTTTTGCCGGGGAGCTGTTTTTT. Its protein is CATSRSGGGFAGELFF.